Shown below are 25 T cell receptor beta chains from a single sample sequenced in a study of T cell changes during pregnancy in multiple sclerosis. Sequencing was performed with immunoSEQ multiplex PCR; in TCRdb, only in-frame clones are kept and a portion is missing. In the table there are fewer than 75,000 clones, 91% of which are singletons. The specimen was peripheral blood, collected in the second trimester of pregnancy. These receptors all stem from a female donor with multiple sclerosis, enrolled in a pregnancy study.

This sequence joins TRBV5-1 and TRBJ2-2; 12 bases are a match to TRBD2. CDR1 SGHRS and CDR2 YFSETQ come from the germline V gene. With V trimmed by 4 bases and J by 7 bases, 8 bases remained unmatched. The CDR3 is 16 residues long. The CDR3 sequence: CASSPGLAGQGGELFF. CDR3 nucleotide sequence: TGCGCCAGCAGCCCAGGACTAGCGGGGCAGGGCGGGGAGCTGTTTTTT.

In its sample, this clone was seen a few times. V and J are TRBV4-1 and TRBJ1-5; D remains ambiguous. Trimming removed 0 bases at V and 3 bases at J, with 9 bases between. The CDR3 sequence is 15 residues long. Germline V gene data show CDR1 as MGHRA and CDR2 as YSYEKL. The CDR3 coding sequence is TGCGCCAGCAGCCAAGACCTAAATAACAATCAGCCCCAGCATTTT. Encoded protein: CASSQDLNNNQPQHF.

The chain joins TRBV14 to TRBJ1-1; the D is unclear. V was pared by 4 bases and J by 4 bases, with 13 bases between. CDR1 SGHDN and CDR2 FVKESK come from the germline V gene. The CDR3 is 14 amino acids. CDR3 protein: CASSPRFFSTEAFF. CDR3 DNA sequence: TGTGCCAGCAGCCCGAGGTTCTTCTCCACTGAAGCTTTCTTT.

The genes are TRBV6-6 and TRBJ2-7; 9 positions match TRBD2. This CDR3 has 16 amino acids. With V trimmed by 2 bases and J by 5 bases, 10 bases remained unmatched. Germline V lookup: CDR1 MNHNY, CDR2 SVGAGI (reference sequence). CDR3 coding DNA: TGTGCCAGCAGTTACGTTCCGCGGGAGGGGGTCCACGAGCAGTACTTC. Translated: CASSYVPREGVHEQYF.

This chain connects TRBV7-9 to TRBJ2-3; TRBD2 aligns across 14 bases. The V and J ends lost 3 bases and 6 bases, in that order; junction bases with no gene match: 8. The germline V gene has CDR1 SEHNR and CDR2 FQNEAQ (reference sequence). The CDR3 runs to 17 residues. The DNA of the CDR3 is TGTGCCAGCAGCTTGCACCCGGGACTAGCGGGAGTGGATACGCAGTATTTT. Translating gives CASSLHPGLAGVDTQYF.

The chain has TRBV27 and TRBJ1-1; possible D gene TRBD1, 5 bases. This CDR3 comprises 15 residues. Germline V gene data show CDR1 as MNHEY and CDR2 as SMNVEV (reference sequence). Trimming removed 0 bases at V and 0 bases at J, with 8 bases between. The CDR3 spells CASSLSGGLNTEAFF. The CDR3, as DNA: TGTGCCAGCAGTTTATCGGGGGGACTGAACACTGAAGCTTTCTTT.

The chain joins TRBV19 to TRBJ1-2; D perhaps matches TRBD1 (5 bases). Germline CDR1 and CDR2: LNHDA and SQIVND (reference sequence). The CDR3 length is 14 residues. V lost 0 bases, J lost 8 bases, and 13 bases lay in between. CDR3 residues: CASSIDQGGRGYTF. The CDR3 region has the DNA TGTGCCAGTAGTATAGATCAGGGAGGGCGCGGCTACACCTTC.

The chain uses TRBV4-1 and TRBJ2-7; 10 bases agree with TRBD1. V lost 4 bases, J lost 4 bases, and 10 bases stayed unmatched. This CDR3 region has 16 residues. Germline V gives CDR1 MGHRA, CDR2 YSYEKL. The CDR3 region has the DNA TGCGCCAGCAGCCCGAACGAGGGACAGGGGTCGTACGAGCAGTACTTC. Protein sequence: CASSPNEGQGSYEQYF.

V and J are TRBV5-1 and TRBJ1-1; D uncertain. The V end lost 5 bases, the J end lost 3 bases, and 11 bases lay between the germline ends. The CDR3 contains 13 residues. Per germline, CDR1 SGHRS and CDR2 YFSETQ. The CDR3 is CASRTGKDTEAFF. CDR3 DNA sequence: TGCGCCAGCAGGACTGGAAAGGACACTGAAGCTTTCTTT. Full variable domain (missing parts from reference TRBV5-1 and TRBJ1-1): KAGVTQTPRYLIKTRGQQVTLSCSPISGHRSVSWYQQTPGQGLQFLFEYFSETQRNKGNFPGRFSGRQFSNSRSEMNVSTLELGDSALYLCASRTGKDTEAFFGQGTRLTVV.

V is TRBV10-3 and J is TRBJ2-5; TRBD2 agrees at 14 bases. CDR1 is ENHRY and CDR2 is SYGVKD in the germline V gene. V was clipped by 10 bases and J by 4 bases; unmatched bases: 8. The CDR3 has 15 amino acids. The CDR3 here is CATRLAGGPRETQYF. The CDR3 region has the DNA TGTGCCACCCGACTAGCGGGAGGGCCACGAGAGACCCAGTACTTC.

The CDR3 loop reads CASSLFPGGTYNEQFF. The CDR3 region has the DNA TGTGCCAGCAGCTTATTTCCGGGGGGGACGTACAATGAGCAGTTCTTC. The rearrangement links TRBV11-2 to TRBJ2-1, with 8 nucleotides matching TRBD2. Unmatched junction bases numbered 7, after V lost 2 bases and J lost 4 bases. The germline CDR1 and CDR2 sequences are SGHAT and FQNNGV. The CDR3 has 16 amino acids. The full variable domain, completed using reference TRBV11-2 and TRBJ2-1, is EAGVAQSPRYKIIEKRQSVAFWCNPISGHATLYWYQQILGQGPKLLIQFQNNGVVDDSQLPKDRFSAERLKGVDSTLKIQPAKLEDSAVYLCASSLFPGGTYNEQFFGPGTRLTVL.

This clone has a handful of counts. This rearrangement joins TRBV18 to TRBJ2-7; D call uncertain. The CDR3 is 12 amino acids. In germline, CDR1 is KGHSH, CDR2 LQKENI. The ends were cut back, 3 bases at V and 2 bases at J, with 5 bases in the middle. Here the CDR3 DNA reads TGTGCCAGCTCACCTCCTACCTACGAGCAGTACTTC. Residues: CASSPPTYEQYF. The full variable domain, in which reference TRBV18 and TRBJ2-7 provide the parts outside the CDR3, is NAGVMQNPRHLVRRRGQEARLRCSPMKGHSHVYWYRQLPEEGLKFMVYLQKENIIDESGMPKERFSAEFPKEGPSILRIQQVVRGDSAAYFCASSPPTYEQYFGPGTRLTVT.

This sequence joins TRBV6-5 and TRBJ2-7; no reliable D call. Trimming left V 4 bases short and J 4 bases short, with 5 bases between. CDR1 and CDR2 from the germline V gene are MNHEY and SVGAGI. CDR3 length: 11 amino acids. CDR3 bases: TGTGCCAGCAGTTCCTATTACGAGCAGTACTTC. Encoded protein: CASSSYYEQYF.

The chain uses TRBV6-1 and TRBJ1-5, with a tentative D call TRBD1 (5 bases). Germline-derived CDR1 and CDR2 are MNHNS and SASEGT. This CDR3 spans 15 amino acids. V lost 2 bases, J lost 3 bases, and 11 bases lay in between. CDR3 residues: CASSEWTSFNQPQHF. The CDR3 DNA sequence: TGTGCCAGCAGTGAATGGACATCATTCAATCAGCCCCAGCATTTT.

This chain uses TRBV7-6 with TRBJ1-1; 7 bases align to TRBD1. V was pared by 2 bases and J by 10 bases, with 13 bases of the junction left unmatched. Per germline, CDR1 SGHVS and CDR2 FNYEAQ. CDR3 length equals 15 residues. The CDR3 reads CASSLTSATQGPAFF. The CDR3 nucleotides read TGTGCCAGCAGCTTAACCTCGGCTACACAGGGGCCAGCTTTCTTT.

V gene TRBV5-1 combines with J gene TRBJ2-7; 9 bases fit TRBD2. The CDR3 loop spans 16 amino acids. CDR1 and CDR2 (germline): SGHRS, YFSETQ. V dropped 0 bases and J dropped 1; count of bases not matched to a gene: 5. CDR3 sequence (DNA): TGCGCCAGCAGCTTGGCCGGTAGCGGGGGTTCCTACGAGCAGTACTTC. Protein sequence: CASSLAGSGGSYEQYF.

V and J are TRBV19 and TRBJ1-2, with 9 bases matching TRBD1. The CDR3 totals 14 residues. The J segment lost 4 bases and the V segment lost 6 bases, leaving 6 bases of the junction unmatched. CDR1 and CDR2 from the germline V gene are LNHDA and SQIVND (reference sequence). The CDR3: CASRTGQGLYGYTF. DNA of the CDR3: TGTGCCAGTAGAACCGGACAGGGGCTCTATGGCTACACCTTC.

This chain joins TRBV7-2 and TRBJ2-1, with TRBD1 matching over 10 bases. Germline V gives CDR1 SGHTA, CDR2 FQGNSA. The J segment lost 7 bases and the V segment lost 3 bases, leaving 9 bases of the junction unmatched. CDR3 length: 16 residues. The CDR3 loop is CASSFYAGTGANEQFF. In nucleotides, the CDR3 is TGTGCCAGCAGCTTCTATGCCGGGACAGGGGCAAATGAGCAGTTCTTC.

This chain links TRBV7-8 with TRBJ2-2, with TRBD2 as a possible D gene (5 bases). The CDR3 is 14 amino acids. Germline CDR1 is SGHVS and CDR2 is FQNEAQ. Trimming took 5 bases from V and 4 from J, leaving 11 bases between them. The DNA for the CDR3 is TGTGCCAGCAGCACCACGGGAACCACCGGGGAGCTGTTTTTT. As protein: CASSTTGTTGELFF.

The chain has TRBV7-2 and TRBJ2-1; 11 bases match TRBD2. In germline, CDR1 is SGHTA, CDR2 FQGNSA. This CDR3 contains 16 residues. With V trimmed by 5 bases and J by 5 bases, 8 bases remained unmatched. The CDR3 region is CASSKPPGLADNEQFF. In nucleotides, the CDR3 is TGTGCCAGCAGCAAACCCCCGGGACTAGCGGACAATGAGCAGTTCTTC.

The chain couples TRBV30 to TRBJ2-3; 15 bases are a match to TRBD2. The V and J ends lost 3 bases and 4 bases, in that order; junction bases with no gene match: 5. The CDR3 contains 16 residues. Germline V CDR1 and CDR2: GTSNPN, SVGIG (reference sequence). The CDR3 DNA reads as TGTGCCTGGAGCGTCGGGACTAGCGGGGGGTCAGATACGCAGTATTTT. Its translation is CAWSVGTSGGSDTQYF.

The gene calls are TRBV18 and TRBJ1-3; 8 bases align to TRBD1. Losses at the gene ends were 3 bases for V and 3 bases for J; bases not matched to a gene: 7. This CDR3 spans 16 amino acids. Germline V gives CDR1 KGHSH, CDR2 LQKENI. The CDR3 here is CASSPMDRADGNTIYF. CDR3 bases: TGTGCCAGCTCACCCATGGACAGGGCCGATGGAAACACCATATATTTT.

The V call is TRBV5-1, the J call TRBJ2-5, with TRBD1 as a possible D gene (6 bases). This CDR3 is 16 amino acids long. Germline V gene lookup returns CDR1 SGHRS and CDR2 YFSETQ. The V end was cut by 0 bases, the J end by 2 bases, with 14 bases between. In DNA, the CDR3 is TGCGCCAGCAGCTTGGATCCGGGACACCCTCAAGAGACCCAGTACTTC. Protein product: CASSLDPGHPQETQYF.

The chain combines TRBV11-2 with TRBJ1-2, with TRBD1 identical over 7 bases. J lost 3 bases, V lost 5 bases, and 3 bases had no gene match. Germline CDR1 is SGHAT and CDR2 is FQNNGV. The CDR3 runs 13 residues. The CDR3 nucleotides are TGTGCCAGCAGCCCCGGGACAGACTATGGCTACACCTTC. Residues: CASSPGTDYGYTF.

The chain couples TRBV2 to TRBJ1-3; D is uncertain. The CDR3 runs to 13 residues. The V end lost 7 bases, the J end lost 0 bases, and 7 bases lay between the germline ends. Germline CDR1 SNHLY, CDR2 FYNNEI. The DNA of the CDR3 is TGTGCCAGCACGGAGGCCTCTGGAAACACCATATATTTT. Translating it yields CASTEASGNTIYF.